This is a list of T cell receptor beta chains from one sample in a study of cytomegalovirus exposure and HLA in healthy donors. TCRdb's table, derived via immunoSEQ multiplex PCR, lists solely in-frame clones and lacks some. The sample has 100,000 or so clones; roughly four fifths are singletons. The sequenced material came from PBMCs. The receptors were sampled from a man between 25 and 39 years old in good health and CMV-seropositive. Both conserved end residues are part of each CDR3. Fields, in order: CDR3 DNA, CDR3 protein, clone size, V gene, J gene, D gene. The D gene is left open where the match is weak. Some rows mark clone size as missing; the rest say once, few, many or name a class of expanded clone.

TGTGCCAGCAGTCGGGACTTCTCCTACGAGCAGTACTTC,CASSRDFSYEQYF,-,TRBV27,TRBJ2-7,-
TGCGCCAGCAGCATTGGACAGGGGCCCTCTGGAAACACCATATATTTT,CASSIGQGPSGNTIYF,-,TRBV5-1,TRBJ1-3,TRBD1
TGTGCCAGCAGTTACAGTACCAGCGGGAGGCAGGGTGAGCAGTTCTTC,CASSYSTSGRQGEQFF,-,TRBV6-5,TRBJ2-1,TRBD2
TGCGCCAGCAGAGGGACTAGCGGGGTGGAGACCCAGTACTTC,CASRGTSGVETQYF,-,TRBV10-2,TRBJ2-5,TRBD2
TGTGCCAGCAGTAGCGGACAGGGGCACACCGGGGAGCTGTTTTTT,CASSSGQGHTGELFF,medium-sized,TRBV28,TRBJ2-2,TRBD1
TGTGCCAGCAACCCCAGGGGAGCTGGAAACACCATATATTTT,CASNPRGAGNTIYF,-,TRBV6-5,TRBJ1-3,-
TGTGCCAGCAGTTTGGTACAGGGGTTGAACACTGAAGCTTTCTTT,CASSLVQGLNTEAFF,few,TRBV28,TRBJ1-1,TRBD1
TGTGCCAGCACGACAGGACCTAACGAGCAGTACTTC,CASTTGPNEQYF,-,TRBV7-2,TRBJ2-7,-
TGCAGTGCTAGCGGGATAGAGCAGTTCTTC,CSASGIEQFF,-,TRBV20-1,TRBJ2-1,-
TGTGCCAGCAGCCCCGGGACTAGCTATGAGCAGTTCTTC,CASSPGTSYEQFF,-,TRBV2,TRBJ2-1,TRBD2
TGTGCCAGTAGTATGCGGCAGGGCTACCCCAATACGCAGTATTTT,CASSMRQGYPNTQYF,-,TRBV19,TRBJ2-3,-
TGTGCCAGCAGCTATCAGGGGAACCCCCTATATGGCTACACCTTC,CASSYQGNPLYGYTF,once,TRBV5-6,TRBJ1-2,-
TGTGCCATCAGGGCAGGGACAGGGGGGACTAACTCGAACACCGGGGAGCTGTTTTTT,CAIRAGTGGTNSNTGELFF,-,TRBV10-3,TRBJ2-2,TRBD1
TGTGTCAGCAGTTACCTCCAGGGTGAGCAGTTCTTC,CVSSYLQGEQFF,-,TRBV6-5,TRBJ2-1,-
TGTGCCAGCAGCTCTGGACTAGCGGGAGGTTCCTACGAGCAGTACTTC,CASSSGLAGGSYEQYF,-,TRBV11-2,TRBJ2-7,TRBD2
TGTGCCAGCAGTTCCGCCGGGACTAGCGACAACATTCAGTACTTC,CASSSAGTSDNIQYF,once,TRBV27,TRBJ2-4,TRBD2
TGTGCCTGGAGTGTAAAGGGGCACTTACAAGAGACCCAGTACTTC,CAWSVKGHLQETQYF,-,TRBV30,TRBJ2-5,-
TGTGCCTGGAGTGTACGGGGGGGGATCTCTGGAAACACCATATATTTT,CAWSVRGGISGNTIYF,-,TRBV30,TRBJ1-3,-
TGTGCCAGCGCGGTGAGCGGGAGTACTGAAGCTTTCTTT,CASAVSGSTEAFF,-,TRBV2,TRBJ1-1,-
TGCAGCGTTGGAACAGGGTTGCGCAATCAGCCCCAGCATTTT,CSVGTGLRNQPQHF,-,TRBV29-1,TRBJ1-5,-
TGTGCCAGCAGCCCCCCCAGCTCTGGAAACACCATATATTTT,CASSPPSSGNTIYF,-,TRBV6-5,TRBJ1-3,-
TGTGCCTGGAGTGTATCCGGGGTCGGCACAGATACGCAGTATTTT,CAWSVSGVGTDTQYF,-,TRBV30,TRBJ2-3,-
TGTGCCAGCAGCGTAGGGGATAGGACAGCCCCTAACTATGGCTACACCTTC,CASSVGDRTAPNYGYTF,-,TRBV9,TRBJ1-2,-
TGTGCCAGCAGCGCCGGGACTTTGAATGAAAAACTGTTTTTT,CASSAGTLNEKLFF,-,TRBV9,TRBJ1-4,-
TGTGCCAGCTCCCCTCAGGGCGGACGGGCTTTCTTT,CASSPQGGRAFF,-,TRBV18,TRBJ1-1,-
TGTGCCACCAGCAGAGGAGGGGGCGCGAACACCGGGGAGCTGTTTTTT,CATSRGGGANTGELFF,-,TRBV15,TRBJ2-2,TRBD1
TGTGCCCCCTTTAAAACGGGAGGGAGGGGGGAGCTGTTTTTT,CAPFKTGGRGELFF,-,TRBV6-1,TRBJ2-2,TRBD2
TGTGCCAGCTCACTGGGGACAGGGAGGTTGAATGAGCAGTTCTTC,CASSLGTGRLNEQFF,-,TRBV18,TRBJ2-1,TRBD1
TGCAGCGTTACGGCGGGAGGGGCCTACGAGCAGTACTTC,CSVTAGGAYEQYF,once,TRBV29-1,TRBJ2-7,TRBD2
TGTGCCATCAGTGAAGCCCCCAGCGGGAGTTACGAGCAGTACTTC,CAISEAPSGSYEQYF,-,TRBV10-3,TRBJ2-7,TRBD2
TGTGCCAGCTCACCTACAAGCGGGAGGAACACAGATACGCAGTATTTT,CASSPTSGRNTDTQYF,-,TRBV18,TRBJ2-3,TRBD2
TGTGCCAGCAGCTTGGGGTTCGGGGGGAGTAGTTCACCCCTCCACTTT,CASSLGFGGSSSPLHF,-,TRBV5-6,TRBJ1-6,-
TGCGCCAGCAGCCACGGGGAGAGCTGGACGAACACCGGGGAGCTGTTTTTT,CASSHGESWTNTGELFF,few,TRBV4-1,TRBJ2-2,-
TGTGCCAGCAGCGTAGATCGGGGGTGGAACACTGAAGCTTTCTTT,CASSVDRGWNTEAFF,-,TRBV9,TRBJ1-1,-
TGTGCCAGCAGTCCCGGGGGGGGCGAGTATGGCTACACCTTC,CASSPGGGEYGYTF,-,TRBV6-5,TRBJ1-2,-
TGTGCCAGCAGCGTAATATCGTTGAGCTCCTACAATGAGCAGTTCTTC,CASSVISLSSYNEQFF,-,TRBV9,TRBJ2-1,-
TGTGCCAGCAGCCCAGGGACAGCCTTTTCGCTTGGAAACACCATATATTTT,CASSPGTAFSLGNTIYF,-,TRBV5-5,TRBJ1-3,TRBD1
TGTGCCAGCAGCCAGGGGAATGACTACGAGCAGTACTTC,CASSQGNDYEQYF,-,TRBV6-6,TRBJ2-7,-
TGTGCCAGCAGCCAGGGGCTAAGACCCATAGAAGAAAAACTGTTTTTT,CASSQGLRPIEEKLFF,few,TRBV4-2,TRBJ1-4,-
TGTGCCAGCATGCTTCTAGCGGGAGCAGATACGCAGTATTTT,CASMLLAGADTQYF,few,TRBV2,TRBJ2-3,TRBD2
TGTGCCAGCAGTTACTCGCAGGCAGGGGCAGATACGCAGTATTTT,CASSYSQAGADTQYF,-,TRBV6-5,TRBJ2-3,-
TGCAGCGTTTCGGTGGATTTGGGCTCACCCCTCCACTTT,CSVSVDLGSPLHF,-,TRBV29-1,TRBJ1-6,-
TGTGCCAGCAGCCCCCGACAGGGATGGGGAGATGAGCAGTTCTTC,CASSPRQGWGDEQFF,-,TRBV9,TRBJ2-1,TRBD1
TGTGCCAGCAGTTTCGACAAGCAGTACTTC,CASSFDKQYF,-,TRBV6-6,TRBJ2-7,-
TGCGCCAGCAGCCAAAAGGGACAGGGAGCCAAAAACATTCAGTACTTC,CASSQKGQGAKNIQYF,-,TRBV4-1,TRBJ2-4,TRBD1
TGTGCCATCAGCGGGACTAGCGGGAGTGATACGCAGTATTTT,CAISGTSGSDTQYF,-,TRBV10-3,TRBJ2-3,TRBD2
TGTGCCATCAGTGATGGCCTAGCGGGAGGATTTTCCTACAATGAGCAGTTCTTC,CAISDGLAGGFSYNEQFF,-,TRBV10-3,TRBJ2-1,TRBD2
TGTGCCAGCAGTTTAATTAGTGAGGTTTTGGGCACTGAAGCTTTCTTT,CASSLISEVLGTEAFF,-,TRBV28,TRBJ1-1,-
TGCAGCGTTGAAGACAGCGGGGGCTACGAGCAGTACTTC,CSVEDSGGYEQYF,-,TRBV29-1,TRBJ2-7,TRBD2
TGTGCCAGCAGCCTGGACAGGGTAATAAACGAGCAGTACTTC,CASSLDRVINEQYF,-,TRBV28,TRBJ2-7,TRBD1
TGTGCCAGCAGTTTGCCTCGACTAGCGGGAGGGCCACAGGAGCAGTTCTTC,CASSLPRLAGGPQEQFF,-,TRBV27,TRBJ2-1,TRBD2
TGTGCCAGCAGCCATCCCCGCAGCGGCGGTAATGAAAAACTGTTTTTT,CASSHPRSGGNEKLFF,few,TRBV14,TRBJ1-4,-
TGTGCCAGCACAACAGTAGCGGGCTACGAGCAGTACTTC,CASTTVAGYEQYF,-,TRBV6-1,TRBJ2-7,TRBD2
TGTGCCAGCAGCGCCCGGACAGGGACGGATGAAAAACTGTTTTTT,CASSARTGTDEKLFF,-,TRBV9,TRBJ1-4,TRBD1
TGCGCCAGCAGCTTGCAAGGGACAGGAAACACCGGGGAGCTGTTTTTT,CASSLQGTGNTGELFF,-,TRBV5-1,TRBJ2-2,TRBD1
TGTGCCAGCAGCCCGGACACGGGAAACACCATATATTTT,CASSPDTGNTIYF,-,TRBV7-9,TRBJ1-3,-
TGTGCCAGCAGCTTAGGGCGTCAGGGGGGCCAAGAGACCCAGTACTTC,CASSLGRQGGQETQYF,-,TRBV11-3,TRBJ2-5,-
TGTGCCAGCAGTGGAATTCCGGGGAATAATTCACCCCTCCACTTT,CASSGIPGNNSPLHF,-,TRBV6-1,TRBJ1-6,-
TGTGCCAGCAGTGAAGGAGTACAGGGAGCTAACTATGGCTACACCTTC,CASSEGVQGANYGYTF,-,TRBV6-1,TRBJ1-2,-